The 27 T cell receptor beta chains in this list originate from one sample, sequenced in a study of blood T cell repertoires in COVID-19. Sequencing was performed with immunoSEQ multiplex PCR; in TCRdb, only in-frame clones are kept and a portion is missing. The sample contains around 140,000 clones, around 86% of which appear only once. What was sequenced was peripheral blood. These receptors were obtained from a man aged 45-65 years with active COVID-19.

The chain employs TRBV2 and TRBJ2-1; no clear D gene. The length of the CDR3 is 12 residues. V lost 8 bases to trimming and J lost 8 bases, with 13 bases between them. Germline V gene data show CDR1 as SNHLY and CDR2 as FYNNEI. CDR3 DNA sequence: TGTGCCAGCCTTAGACTCAGCCATGAGCAGTTCTTC. Protein: CASLRLSHEQFF. Variable domain in full (rest from reference TRBV2 and TRBJ2-1): EPEVTQTPSHQVTQMGQEVILRCVPISNHLYFYWYRQILGQKVEFLVSFYNNEISEKSEIFDDQFSVERPDGSNFTLKIRSTKLEDSAMYFCASLRLSHEQFFGPGTRLTVL.

The chain is built from TRBV27 and TRBJ1-5; 8 bases line up with TRBD1. Germline CDR1 is MNHEY and CDR2 is SMNVEV (reference sequence). This CDR3 is built from 15 residues. Losses at the gene ends were 3 bases for V and 7 bases for J; bases not matched to a gene: 8. The CDR3 protein is CASSLSQGVGQPQHF. CDR3 DNA sequence: TGTGCCAGCAGTTTGTCACAGGGGGTAGGCCAGCCCCAGCATTTT.

This chain joins TRBV2 and TRBJ1-5; D ambiguous. The V gene's germline CDR1 is SNHLY and CDR2 FYNNEI. V was cut by 7 bases and J by 8 bases, with 15 bases left in between. The CDR3 has 13 amino acids. CDR3 protein: CASTSSFAEPQHF. CDR3 nucleotides: TGTGCCAGCACCTCGTCCTTTGCGGAGCCCCAGCATTTT.

The rearrangement uses TRBV19 and TRBJ1-5; D is uncertain. Germline V gene sequence: CDR1 LNHDA, CDR2 SQIVND (reference sequence). The length of the CDR3 is 13 residues. V was clipped by 6 bases and J by 4 bases, with 10 bases between them. In DNA, the CDR3 is TGTGCCAGTAGGGGAGGGTTTAATCAGCCCCAGCATTTT. Protein: CASRGGFNQPQHF.

This CDR3 reads CASSQSGAQGYSPLHF. CDR3 nucleotides: TGCGCCAGCAGTCAATCCGGGGCACAGGGGTATTCACCCCTCCACTTT. The rearrangement uses TRBV23-1 and TRBJ1-6; 7 nucleotides agree with TRBD1. TRBV23-1 is assigned to the ORF class and has an uncertain function. The V and J ends lost 0 bases and 8 bases, in that order; junction bases with no gene match: 7. The CDR3 extends over 16 amino acids.

The V and J genes are TRBV4-3 and TRBJ2-5; 7 bases fit TRBD2. The CDR3 totals 16 residues. Looked up from germline, CDR1 is LGHNA and CDR2 is YSLEER. V shed 3 bases, J shed 3 bases, and the junction held 10 bases outside the gene matches. CDR3 protein: CASSHPSGTKKETQYF. For the CDR3, the DNA is TGCGCCAGCAGCCATCCCAGCGGGACTAAAAAAGAGACCCAGTACTTC.

The CDR3 DNA is TGTGCCACCAGTGGGAGGTCCTACAATGAGCAGTTCTTC. Its protein product is CATSGRSYNEQFF. This rearrangement joins TRBV24-1 to TRBJ2-1; tentative D call: TRBD2 (5 bases). Trimming removed 5 bases at V and 1 base at J, with 5 bases between. CDR3 length: 13 residues. Germline V lookup: CDR1 KGHDR, CDR2 SFDVKD.

The chain uses TRBV7-4 and TRBJ1-1; 8 positions agree with TRBD1. V lost 5 bases to trimming and J lost 6 bases; unmatched junction nucleotides: 11. Per the germline V gene, CDR1 is SGHVT and CDR2 is SQSDAQ. This CDR3 spans 15 amino acids. CDR3 DNA: TGTGCCAGCAGCGTAAGCAGGGGGCGCGAGGCTGAAGCTTTCTTT. This sequence encodes CASSVSRGREAEAFF.

This clone has just one count. The chain has TRBV7-9 and TRBJ2-5; D remains ambiguous. The CDR3 sequence is 15 residues long. Germline assignment: CDR1 SEHNR and CDR2 FQNEAQ (reference sequence). Trimming cost V 5 bases and J 5 bases, with 18 bases left between them. CDR3 sequence (DNA): TGTGCCAGCAGCCGAGAGACTGGAGTTAGGGAGACCCAGTACTTC. Translated: CASSRETGVRETQYF.

J is TRBJ2-3 and V is TRBV30; 8 nucleotides match TRBD2. CDR1 is GTSNPN and CDR2 is SVGIG in the germline V gene (reference sequence). The V segment lost 3 bases and the J segment 7 bases; nucleotides outside the gene matches: 6. The CDR3 totals 13 residues. The DNA of the CDR3 is TGTGCCTGGAGCGGGGGGGCAGGATATACGCAGTATTTT. It codes for CAWSGGAGYTQYF.

This chain joins TRBV19 and TRBJ1-1; 7 bases match TRBD1. Trimming cost V 4 bases and J 4 bases; bases outside gene matches: 6. The length of the CDR3 is 14 residues. Germline CDR1 and CDR2: LNHDA and SQIVND (reference sequence). CDR3 nucleotide sequence: TGTGCCAGTAGTAGCCGACAGGGCCCCACTGAAGCTTTCTTT. Protein sequence: CASSSRQGPTEAFF.

The gene calls are TRBV2 and TRBJ2-2, with 7 bases lining up with TRBD2. The CDR3 length is 15 residues. V shed 4 bases and J 5 bases; nucleotides not matched to a gene: 7. CDR1 SNHLY and CDR2 FYNNEI come from the germline V gene. In nucleotides, the CDR3 is TGTGCCAGCAGTGGGACCGACGGGGGGACCGGGGAGCTGTTTTTT. Protein sequence: CASSGTDGGTGELFF.

The chain recombines TRBV28 with TRBJ2-1; 9 nucleotides match TRBD1. The germline CDR1 and CDR2 sequences are MDHEN and SYDVKM. Unmatched junction bases numbered 9, after V lost 5 bases and J lost 7 bases. This CDR3 contains 15 residues. The CDR3 DNA reads as TGTGCCAGCAGTCCCGGGACAGGGTCAAAAAATGAGCAGTTCTTC. Translating it yields CASSPGTGSKNEQFF.

The DNA of the CDR3 is TGTGCCAGCAGCTCAACAGGGGGAAATTCACCCCTCCACTTT. Residues: CASSSTGGNSPLHF. The rearrangement uses TRBV7-9 and TRBJ1-6; 8 nucleotides line up with TRBD1. Germline CDR1 and CDR2: SEHNR and FQNEAQ (reference sequence). The CDR3 is 14 amino acids. With 4 bases clipped from V and 7 bases from J, the junction kept 3 bases outside the gene matches.

The chain links TRBV4-3 to TRBJ2-4, with TRBD2 identical over 8 bases. V was pared by 0 bases and J by 0 bases, with 4 bases of the junction left unmatched. The CDR3 contains 17 residues. Germline CDR1 reads LGHNA; CDR2 reads YSLEER. CDR3 nucleotides: TGCGCCAGCAGCCAAGATCCGGCGGGGGGAGCCAAAAACATTCAGTACTTC. Encoded protein: CASSQDPAGGAKNIQYF.

In DNA form, the CDR3 reads TGTGCCAGCAGCCTCGGCCAGGCGCTAGATACGCAGTATTTT. It encodes CASSLGQALDTQYF. The chain is built from TRBV7-9 and TRBJ2-3; D remains ambiguous. CDR3 length equals 14 residues. The germline gives CDR1 SEHNR, CDR2 FQNEAQ (reference sequence). The V gene lost 5 bases and the J gene lost 5 bases, with 14 bases spanning the gap.

On this clone: Germline is not matched at one junction end, which may reflect a read error. The chain uses TRBV29-1 and TRBJ1-2; perhaps TRBD1 as D (6 bases). Looked up from germline, CDR1 is SQVTM and CDR2 is ANQGSEA. The CDR3 runs 13 residues. In DNA, the CDR3 is TGCAGCGTAGAAGACAGGTCCCTGCATGGCTACACCTTC. Encoded protein: CSVEDRSLHGYTF.

The V and J genes are TRBV6-6 and TRBJ2-5, with 12 positions matching TRBD2. Germline V gives CDR1 MNHNY, CDR2 SVGAGI (reference sequence). CDR3 length: 15 amino acids. Trimming took 6 bases from V and 2 from J; bases not matched to a gene: 4. The DNA for the CDR3 is TGTGCCAGCAGGCGGACTAGCGGGGATCAAGAGACCCAGTACTTC. This translates into CASRRTSGDQETQYF.

The chain combines TRBV19 with TRBJ2-1; 14 nucleotides align to TRBD2. The germline CDR1 and CDR2 sequences are LNHDA and SQIVND (reference sequence). After removal of 9 bases from V and 10 bases from J, the junction contained 11 bases not matched to a gene. This CDR3 spans 15 amino acids. CDR3 sequence: CASRLGTSGGLEQFF. The CDR3 region has the DNA TGTGCCAGCAGACTTGGGACTAGCGGGGGATTAGAGCAGTTCTTC.

The chain is built from TRBV6-5 and TRBJ2-2, with D maybe TRBD1 (6 bases). Deletions cut 4 bases from V and 4 bases from J, with 7 bases between. The germline gives CDR1 MNHEY, CDR2 SVGAGI. This CDR3 comprises 13 residues. The CDR3 sequence: CASSLGGTGELFF. CDR3 in DNA: TGTGCCAGCAGTTTAGGGGGCACCGGGGAGCTGTTTTTT.

The chain joins TRBV11-2 to TRBJ2-5; 9 bases align to TRBD1. CDR1 SGHAT and CDR2 FQNNGV come from the germline V gene. V lost 5 bases and J lost 1; bases outside the gene matches: 8. The CDR3 is 16 amino acids. The CDR3 here is CASSTVDRGFQETQYF. In nucleotides, the CDR3 is TGTGCCAGCAGCACCGTGGACAGGGGATTCCAAGAGACCCAGTACTTC.

The chain joins TRBV19 to TRBJ1-3; 7 bases match TRBD1. The CDR3 is 14 amino acids. Per germline, CDR1 LNHDA and CDR2 SQIVND (reference sequence). After removal of 3 bases from V and 4 bases from J, the junction contained 3 bases not matched to a gene. The CDR3 coding sequence is TGTGCCAGTAGTATCAGGGGGTCCGGAAACACCATATATTTT. It is translated as CASSIRGSGNTIYF.

CDR3 sequence (DNA): TGTGCCAGCATCCTAGGTGGGGGCGATGAGCAGTTCTTC. This gives the protein CASILGGGDEQFF. The rearrangement joins TRBV12-3 or TRBV12-4 to TRBJ2-1, with a tentative D call TRBD1 (6 bases). The germline V and J ends were trimmed by 7 bases and 8 bases, with 15 bases remaining between them. CDR3 length: 13 amino acids.

J is TRBJ2-5 and V is TRBV5-1, with TRBD1 matching over 8 bases. V lost 4 bases, J lost 5 bases, and 7 bases stayed unmatched. Germline lookup yields CDR1 SGHRS and CDR2 YFSETQ. CDR3 length equals 14 residues. CDR3 sequence (DNA): TGCGCCAGCAGCCTTCAGGGGGCGATCGAGACCCAGTACTTC. Translated: CASSLQGAIETQYF.

This clone was seen only a few times. The chain couples TRBV13 to TRBJ1-4; D is unresolved. The CDR3 runs 14 residues. Trimming shortened V by 5 bases and J by 4 bases, and 11 bases separated the two germline ends. Germline V gene lookup returns CDR1 PRHDT and CDR2 FYEKMQ (reference sequence). The CDR3 DNA is TGTGCCAGCAGCCCAGGCAGGCTTAATGAAAAACTGTTTTTT. Its protein is CASSPGRLNEKLFF.

The chain is built from TRBV15 and TRBJ2-7; D perhaps matches TRBD1 (6 bases). V gave up 5 bases and J gave up 4 bases, with 15 bases separating them. The CDR3 spans 14 residues. Germline V gene data show CDR1 as LNHNV and CDR2 as YYDKDF (reference sequence). CDR3 residues: CATSRPGQGYEQYF. The CDR3, as DNA: TGTGCCACCAGCCGCCCGGGACAAGGTTACGAGCAGTACTTC. Filled out from reference TRBV15 and TRBJ2-7, the complete variable domain reads DAMVIQNPRYQVTQFGKPVTLSCSQTLNHNVMYWYQQKSSQAPKLLFHYYDKDFNNEADTPDNFQSRRPNTSFCFLDIRSPGLGDTAMYLCATSRPGQGYEQYFGPGTRLTVT.

CDR3 loop: CASSVAPTSTDTQYF. CDR3 DNA sequence: TGTGCCAGCAGCGTGGCCCCGACTAGCACAGATACGCAGTATTTT. The chain recombines TRBV9 with TRBJ2-3; D unresolved. The CDR3 loop spans 15 amino acids. Germline CDR1 and CDR2: SGDLS and YYNGEE. V lost 2 bases, J lost 0 bases, and 10 bases lay in between.